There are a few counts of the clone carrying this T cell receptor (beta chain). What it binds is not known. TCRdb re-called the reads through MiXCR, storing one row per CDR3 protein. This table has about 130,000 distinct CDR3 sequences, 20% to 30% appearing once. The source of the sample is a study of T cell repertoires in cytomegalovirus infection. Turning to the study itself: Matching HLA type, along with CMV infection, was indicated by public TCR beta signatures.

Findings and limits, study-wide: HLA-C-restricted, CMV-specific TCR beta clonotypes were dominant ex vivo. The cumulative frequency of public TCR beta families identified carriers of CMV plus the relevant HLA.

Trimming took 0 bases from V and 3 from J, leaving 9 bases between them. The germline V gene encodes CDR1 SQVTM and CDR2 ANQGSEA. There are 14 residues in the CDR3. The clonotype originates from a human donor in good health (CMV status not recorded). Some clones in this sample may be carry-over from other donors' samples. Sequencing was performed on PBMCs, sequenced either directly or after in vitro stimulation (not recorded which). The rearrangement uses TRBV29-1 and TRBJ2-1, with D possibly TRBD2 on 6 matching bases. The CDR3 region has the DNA TGCAGCGTTGAAGACCCGGGGGTCTACAATGAGCAGTTCTTC. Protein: CSVEDPGVYNEQFF.